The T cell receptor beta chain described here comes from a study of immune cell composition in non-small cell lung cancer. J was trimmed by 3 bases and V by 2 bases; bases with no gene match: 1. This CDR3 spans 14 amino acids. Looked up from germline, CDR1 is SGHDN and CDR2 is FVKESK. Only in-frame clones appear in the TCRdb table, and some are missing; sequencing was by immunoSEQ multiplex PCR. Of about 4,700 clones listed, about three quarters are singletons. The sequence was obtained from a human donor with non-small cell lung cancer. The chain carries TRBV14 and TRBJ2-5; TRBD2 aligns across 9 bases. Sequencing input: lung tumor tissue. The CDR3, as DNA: TGTGCCAGCAGCCAATTAGCGGGGGAAGAGACCCAGTACTTC. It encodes CASSQLAGEETQYF.